The next 10 T cell receptor beta chains were all read from a single sample in a study of T cells in Graves' hyperthyroidism and ophthalmopathy. RNA transcripts gave rise to amplified TCR beta CDR3 regions. HTBI primers were employed in a first-round RT-PCR of the TCR CDR3. In TCRdb, the multiplex PCR reads were re-called with MiXCR into one record per CDR3 protein. The table includes roughly 510,000 distinct CDR3 sequences, 46% detected once. Sequencing input: peripheral blood or thyroid tissue (not recorded which). The receptors derive from an adult woman with Graves' disease, either hyperthyroidism or ophthalmopathy (not recorded which).

The rearrangement joins TRBV2 to TRBJ2-7; TRBD2 matches 13 bases. Germline CDR1 and CDR2: SNHLY and FYNNEI. V shed 1 base, J shed 6 bases, and the junction held 0 bases outside the gene matches. The length of the CDR3 is 14 residues. The DNA for the CDR3 is TGTGCCAGCAGTGAAGGGACTAGCGGGAGCGAGCAGTACTTC. Protein: CASSEGTSGSEQYF.

This clonotype was picked up one time. This chain joins TRBV7-9 and TRBJ2-5, with D hard to call. V was clipped by 5 bases and J by 2 bases, with 9 bases between them. CDR1 is SEHNR, CDR2 FQNEAQ, per germline (reference sequence). The CDR3 totals 13 residues. The CDR3 nucleotides are TGTGCCAGCAGCACCCGTAGGCAAGAGACCCAGTACTTC. Translated, it gives CASSTRRQETQYF.

At least ten counts were recorded for this clonotype. The chain joins TRBV29-1 to TRBJ2-7; 9 nucleotides match TRBD1. This CDR3 contains 16 residues. The V segment lost 4 bases and the J segment 0 bases; nucleotides outside the gene matches: 10. The germline V gene encodes CDR1 SQVTM and CDR2 ANQGSEA. The CDR3 sequence is CSVGGLTGGSSYEQYF. DNA of the CDR3: TGCAGCGTTGGGGGACTTACAGGGGGCAGCTCCTACGAGCAGTACTTC.

V is TRBV29-1 and J is TRBJ1-1, with 10 bases lining up with TRBD1. Trimming removed 7 bases from V and 4 bases from J; junction bases left unmatched: 3. This CDR3 comprises 12 residues. Looked up from germline, CDR1 is SQVTM and CDR2 is ANQGSEA. The CDR3 sequence: CSAGQGGTEAFF. The CDR3 DNA is TGCAGCGCCGGACAGGGGGGCACTGAAGCTTTCTTT.

CDR3 in DNA: TGTGCCAGCAGTGAAAGGGTAGGACAGCGACTTTATAGCAATCAGCCCCAGCATTTT. Translation gives CASSERVGQRLYSNQPQHF. This chain connects TRBV6-6 to TRBJ1-5; a possible D gene is TRBD1 (6 bases). Per the germline V gene, CDR1 is MNHNY and CDR2 is SVGAGI (reference sequence). This CDR3 comprises 19 residues. V lost 5 bases to trimming and J lost 0 bases, with 23 bases between them.

A remark on this clonotype: This sequence may be a read error, since a much larger clone differs from it by one base. The chain is built from TRBV7-2 and TRBJ1-3, with TRBD1 as a possible D gene (6 bases). This CDR3 spans 16 amino acids. Germline V gene lookup returns CDR1 SGHTA and CDR2 FQGNSA. The CDR3 loop is CAGSLAAGASGNTIYF. The CDR3 coding sequence is TGTGCCGGCAGCTTAGCAGCAGGGGCCTCTGGAAACACCATATATTTT.

The chain uses TRBV29-1 and TRBJ1-5; the D gene is possibly TRBD1 (5 bases). Per the germline V gene, CDR1 is SQVTM and CDR2 is ANQGSEA. The V end lost 6 bases, the J end lost 0 bases, and 12 bases lay between the germline ends. This CDR3 comprises 14 residues. CDR3 region: CSVQTGFSNQPQHF. In DNA, the CDR3 is TGCAGCGTACAAACAGGTTTTAGCAATCAGCCCCAGCATTTT.

The rearrangement links TRBV2 to TRBJ2-5; D remains unclear. The germline gives CDR1 SNHLY, CDR2 FYNNEI. The CDR3 has 14 residues. Deletions cut 5 bases from V and 6 bases from J, with 16 bases between. This chain's CDR3 is CASSYGPGLKTQYF. In DNA form, the CDR3 reads TGTGCCAGCAGTTACGGTCCAGGTCTGAAGACCCAGTACTTC.

The chain carries TRBV12-3 or TRBV12-4 and TRBJ1-1; the D is unclear. This CDR3 has 15 residues. Between the trimmed V and J ends, which lost 5 bases and 3 bases, there was a span of 16 bases. The CDR3 DNA reads TGTGCCAGCAGTCTCGGGCTTTCGGGTTACACTGAAGCTTTCTTT. Protein: CASSLGLSGYTEAFF.

This clonotype was seen at least ten times. The chain recombines TRBV19 with TRBJ2-7; TRBD1 agrees at 7 bases. CDR1 and CDR2 (germline): LNHDA, SQIVND (reference sequence). The CDR3 consists of 16 residues. J was trimmed by 4 bases and V by 5 bases; bases with no gene match: 14. This chain's CDR3 is CASSSPLTGAGYEQYF. In DNA, the CDR3 is TGTGCCAGTAGTTCTCCCTTAACAGGGGCCGGATACGAGCAGTACTTC.